This TCR beta chain derives from a study of control samples from healthy donors and cancer patients (dated by TCRdb to 2018 to 2021). The method behind the library was the immunoSEQ multiplex PCR assay. Sourced from immuneACCESS, this table was stored by TCRdb with only in-frame sequences that have V and J called. A share of the clones is absent; for the studies checked, an unresolved V gene accounts for under half, and the remainder has no known explanation. This sample gives approximately 87,000 clones in total; approximately 86% of them show up just once. Of the sample, roughly 1.3% is held by the ten largest clones. Of note for this clone: Its antigen specificity is not known. Per-base qualities were not stored, and no clone one base away is much larger.

Reading the germline V gene gives CDR1 MDHEN and CDR2 SYDVKM. Reading from cysteine to phenylalanine, the CDR3 counts 14 amino acids. Of all the DNA, just the CDR3 is kept, 42 bases in frame from base 1. V trim: 2 bases; J trim: 6 bases; unmatched bases: 4. The sequence is built from TRBV28 and TRBJ2-1; the central 7 bases match TRBD2. The receptor comes from a woman aged 45-60 years in good health. Material for sequencing was blood. The nucleotide sequence reads TGTGCCAGCAGTTTAGCGGGAGCGAGCAATGAGCAGTTCTTC. This encodes CASSLAGASNEQFF. Supplemented by the reference TRBV28 and TRBJ2-1 proteins around the CDR3, the complete variable domain is DVKVTQSSRYLVKRTGEKVFLECVQDMDHENMFWYRQDPGLGLRLIYFSYDVKMKEKGDIPEGYSVSREKKERFSLILESASTNQTSMYLCASSLAGASNEQFFGPGTRLTVL.